The rows below give T cell receptor beta chains drawn from one sample of a study of blood T cell repertoires in COVID-19. Sequencing was performed with immunoSEQ multiplex PCR; in TCRdb, only in-frame clones are kept and a portion is missing. The sample lists about 190,000 clones, roughly 79% occurring once. The sequenced sample was peripheral blood. The receptor set was obtained from a man in his 60s with active or convalescent COVID-19. Both conserved end residues are part of each CDR3. A D gene is named only where the DNA matches it firmly. Size values are once, few and many counts, or a class for expanded clones, and some rows have none.

d_gene: TRBD1
j_gene: TRBJ1-1
v_gene: TRBV7-2
abundance: -
CDR3nt: TGTGCCAGCAGCCCAAACAGACAGGGTATCACTGAAGCTTTCTTT
CDR3aa: CASSPNRQGITEAFF

d_gene: TRBD2
j_gene: TRBJ2-1
v_gene: TRBV9
abundance: -
CDR3nt: TGTGCCAGCAGCGTAGGTGCCTGGTGGGGGACTAGCGGGAGCAATGAGCAGTTCTTC
CDR3aa: CASSVGAWWGTSGSNEQFF

d_gene: -
j_gene: TRBJ2-7
v_gene: TRBV2
abundance: -
CDR3nt: TGTGCCAGCAGTGAATTCCTTTCCTACGAGCAGTACTTC
CDR3aa: CASSEFLSYEQYF

d_gene: -
j_gene: TRBJ2-7
v_gene: TRBV6-2/TRBV6-3
abundance: few
CDR3nt: TGTGCCAGCAGTTACCCCCCCAGGGGTTTTTACGAGCAGTACTTC
CDR3aa: CASSYPPRGFYEQYF

d_gene: -
j_gene: TRBJ1-6
v_gene: TRBV27
abundance: few
CDR3nt: TGTGCCAGCAGTTTCCGGGTCAGCAATTCACCCCTCCACTTT
CDR3aa: CASSFRVSNSPLHF

d_gene: TRBD2
j_gene: TRBJ2-3
v_gene: TRBV2
abundance: -
CDR3nt: TGTGCCAGCAAGCGGGACGGGGGCACAGATACGCAGTATTTT
CDR3aa: CASKRDGGTDTQYF

d_gene: -
j_gene: TRBJ2-5
v_gene: TRBV10-3
abundance: -
CDR3nt: TGTGCCATCAGGGAGGGCCTGATGGAGACCCAGTACTTC
CDR3aa: CAIREGLMETQYF

d_gene: -
j_gene: TRBJ2-1
v_gene: TRBV10-3
abundance: -
CDR3nt: TGTGCCATCAGTGAGATAGAAAAGCAGTTCTTC
CDR3aa: CAISEIEKQFF

d_gene: -
j_gene: TRBJ2-7
v_gene: TRBV6-2/TRBV6-3
abundance: once
CDR3nt: TGTGCCAGCAGTTTAACTCGGAGACTCCAAGGCGAGCAGTACTTC
CDR3aa: CASSLTRRLQGEQYF

d_gene: -
j_gene: TRBJ2-7
v_gene: TRBV9
abundance: -
CDR3nt: TGTGCCAGCAGCGCTCTGGGAGTTACCTACGAGCAGTACTTC
CDR3aa: CASSALGVTYEQYF

d_gene: -
j_gene: TRBJ2-7
v_gene: TRBV21-1
abundance: -
CDR3nt: TGTGCCAGCAGCAGCCCTCGGGACACACATTACGAGCAGTACTTC
CDR3aa: CASSSPRDTHYEQYF

d_gene: -
j_gene: TRBJ1-6
v_gene: TRBV12-3/TRBV12-4
abundance: -
CDR3nt: TGTGCCAGCAGTTTCGAGGAGCCACCCCTCCACTTT
CDR3aa: CASSFEEPPLHF

d_gene: -
j_gene: TRBJ1-6
v_gene: TRBV12-3/TRBV12-4
abundance: few
CDR3nt: TGTGCCAGCAGCCAGAACAGGGATGGGGCCCTCCACTTT
CDR3aa: CASSQNRDGALHF

d_gene: -
j_gene: TRBJ2-5
v_gene: TRBV24-1
abundance: -
CDR3nt: TGTGCCACCAGACCCGGACTGCAAGAGACCCAGTACTTC
CDR3aa: CATRPGLQETQYF

d_gene: TRBD1
j_gene: TRBJ2-6
v_gene: TRBV3-1/TRBV3-2
abundance: -
CDR3nt: TGTGCCAGCAGCCCACGGGACAGGGGTGCTGGGGCCAACGTCCTGACTTTC
CDR3aa: CASSPRDRGAGANVLTF

d_gene: -
j_gene: TRBJ1-1
v_gene: TRBV12-3/TRBV12-4
abundance: -
CDR3nt: TGTGCCAGCAAAGGTGTCGGGGCTTTCTTT
CDR3aa: CASKGVGAFF

d_gene: TRBD1
j_gene: TRBJ2-3
v_gene: TRBV19
abundance: -
CDR3nt: TGTGCCACAACCTTCGACAGGGGCACAGATACGCAGTATTTT
CDR3aa: CATTFDRGTDTQYF

d_gene: -
j_gene: TRBJ1-6
v_gene: TRBV10-3
abundance: -
CDR3nt: TGTGCCATCAGTGAGTCGAAGGGTGGCGGGTATAATTCACCCCTCCACTTT
CDR3aa: CAISESKGGGYNSPLHF

d_gene: TRBD2
j_gene: TRBJ2-1
v_gene: TRBV5-1
abundance: -
CDR3nt: TGCGCCAGCAGCCCCCGACTAGCGTCCGACAATGAGCAGTTCTTC
CDR3aa: CASSPRLASDNEQFF

d_gene: -
j_gene: TRBJ2-3
v_gene: TRBV28
abundance: -
CDR3nt: TGTGCCAGCAGGCAACAGACGGCTAGCACAGATACGCAGTATTTT
CDR3aa: CASRQQTASTDTQYF

d_gene: -
j_gene: TRBJ2-5
v_gene: TRBV30
abundance: -
CDR3nt: TGTGCCTGGAGTATCCGGGACACTCAAGAGACCCAGTACTTC
CDR3aa: CAWSIRDTQETQYF

d_gene: -
j_gene: TRBJ2-3
v_gene: TRBV28
abundance: -
CDR3nt: TGTGCCAGCAGTTCCCTGGGGGCTAGCACAGATACGCAGTATTTT
CDR3aa: CASSSLGASTDTQYF

d_gene: -
j_gene: TRBJ1-1
v_gene: TRBV5-5
abundance: -
CDR3nt: TGTGCCAGCAGCTTGGATTTTAATCGGAACACTGAAGCTTTCTTT
CDR3aa: CASSLDFNRNTEAFF

d_gene: TRBD1
j_gene: TRBJ2-1
v_gene: TRBV6-5
abundance: -
CDR3nt: TGTGCCAGCAGCGCGATTCCGGGACAGGGGTCTGAGCAGTTCTTC
CDR3aa: CASSAIPGQGSEQFF

d_gene: TRBD1
j_gene: TRBJ2-1
v_gene: TRBV11-2
abundance: -
CDR3nt: TGTGCCAGCAGCCGTAGCCCCACAGGGGTGCAAGGGCAGTTCTTC
CDR3aa: CASSRSPTGVQGQFF

d_gene: -
j_gene: TRBJ2-7
v_gene: TRBV28
abundance: -
CDR3nt: TGTGCCAGCAGGTCCGGGACACCATTTTACGAGCAGTACTTC
CDR3aa: CASRSGTPFYEQYF

d_gene: TRBD2
j_gene: TRBJ2-1
v_gene: TRBV4-2
abundance: -
CDR3nt: TGTGCCAGCAGCCCACGGACTAGCGGGAGCTCCTACAATGAGCAGTTCTTC
CDR3aa: CASSPRTSGSSYNEQFF